This T cell receptor beta chain was sequenced in a study of blood T cell repertoires in COVID-19. Study at large: Researchers got acute and convalescent COVID-19 samples from the United States, Italy and Spain. The analysed material was cDNA or gDNA that came from T cells, B-cell-depleted T cells, or PBMCs.

Per germline, CDR1 SQVTM and CDR2 ANQGSEA. V dropped 4 bases and J dropped 4; count of bases not matched to a gene: 3. CDR3 size: 14 residues. Source study methods: Estimated nucleated cell counts came from reference gene primer amplification. The table came from immunoSEQ multiplex PCR; TCRdb's copy has only in-frame clones and leaves some out. That table furnishes V, J and clone size, whereas the DNA furnished D and trimming. The data hold 250,000 to 350,000 clones, with 88% observed a single time. This sequence was found in a man in his late teens or twenties with active or convalescent COVID-19. The chain combines TRBV29-1 with TRBJ2-3; TRBD2 agrees at 12 bases. Material for sequencing was peripheral blood. The CDR3 DNA reads as TGCAGCGTTGGCCTAGCGGGGGGGCCAGATACGCAGTATTTT. Translating gives CSVGLAGGPDTQYF.